The next 20 T cell receptor beta chains were all read from a single sample in a study of shared clonotypes between healthy human individuals. Terminally differentiated effector memory CD45RA+ cells were excluded from the naive CD8 cells, which were CD45RO-negative and positively selected for CCR7. The table came from immunoSEQ multiplex PCR; TCRdb's copy has only in-frame clones and leaves some out. Here the sample spans just over 2,000,000 clones, about 95% being singletons. What was sequenced was naive CD8+ T cells sorted from blood. These TCRs come from a young man in good health.

The chain carries TRBV6-6 and TRBJ2-2; D tentatively fits TRBD1 or TRBD2 (5 bases each). Trimming shortened V by 2 bases and J by 3 bases, and 7 bases separated the two germline ends. The CDR3 extends over 14 amino acids. The V gene's germline CDR1 is MNHNY and CDR2 SVGAGI (reference sequence). The CDR3 region is CASSYEGYTGELFF. The CDR3 bases are TGTGCCAGCAGTTACGAGGGGTACACCGGGGAGCTGTTTTTT.

About this clone: The same CDR3 can be traced to other DNA sequences in this sample. V gene TRBV7-6 combines with J gene TRBJ2-3; D may be TRBD2 (5 bases). CDR3 length: 14 amino acids. Trimming shortened V by 1 base and J by 1 base, and 6 bases separated the two germline ends. The V gene's germline CDR1 is SGHVS and CDR2 FNYEAQ. CDR3 coding DNA: TGTGCCAGCAGCTTAGGAGCGGGCACAGATACGCAGTATTTT. As protein: CASSLGAGTDTQYF.

The chain employs TRBV9 and TRBJ2-3, with D perhaps being TRBD1 or TRBD2 (7 bases each). The V and J ends lost 0 bases and 2 bases respectively, with 22 bases between them. The CDR3 consists of 19 residues. Germline CDR1 SGDLS, CDR2 YYNGEE. The CDR3 is CASSVEVTGGQDPTDTQYF. The CDR3 region has the DNA TGTGCCAGCAGCGTAGAGGTGACGGGAGGACAGGACCCCACAGATACGCAGTATTTT.

The chain uses TRBV19 and TRBJ2-2, with D possibly being TRBD2 (5 bases). Trimming took 3 bases from V and 5 from J, leaving 13 bases between them. Germline lookup yields CDR1 LNHDA and CDR2 SQIVND (reference sequence). The CDR3 is made up of 15 amino acids. The DNA of the CDR3 is TGTGCCAGTAGTATTTCGGGGATCGGGACCGGGGAGCTGTTTTTT. Protein product: CASSISGIGTGELFF.

The chain couples TRBV14 to TRBJ1-1; D unresolved. Per germline, CDR1 SGHDN and CDR2 FVKESK. The CDR3 is 14 amino acids. Trimming pared 3 bases from V and 1 base from J, leaving 9 bases between. The CDR3 DNA follows: TGTGCCAGCAGCCAGGGCAGATGGAACACTGAAGCTTTCTTT. Protein sequence: CASSQGRWNTEAFF.

The rearrangement joins TRBV2 to TRBJ1-2, with D tentatively TRBD1 (5 bases). Germline V CDR1 and CDR2: SNHLY, FYNNEI. The V gene lost 1 base and the J gene lost 4 bases, with 10 bases spanning the gap. CDR3 length: 14 amino acids. CDR3 sequence: CASSEGQPLYGYTF. As DNA, the CDR3 is TGTGCCAGCAGTGAAGGACAGCCCCTCTATGGCTACACCTTC.

The chain carries TRBV5-1 and TRBJ2-2; 7 bases are shared with TRBD1. In germline, CDR1 is SGHRS, CDR2 YFSETQ. The V and J ends lost 4 bases and 7 bases, in that order; junction bases with no gene match: 10. The CDR3 extends over 15 amino acids. The CDR3: CASSTLQGMFGELFF. The CDR3 coding sequence is TGCGCCAGCAGCACGTTACAGGGGATGTTCGGGGAGCTGTTTTTT.

The genes are TRBV11-2 and TRBJ1-3, with a weak D call TRBD1 (5 bases). Deletions cut 3 bases from V and 4 bases from J, with 13 bases between. Germline lookup yields CDR1 SGHAT and CDR2 FQNNGV. This CDR3 comprises 15 residues. The CDR3 nucleotides are TGTGCCAGCAGCTTTCGGGAAGGGGAAGGAAACACCATATATTTT. Amino acids: CASSFREGEGNTIYF. Combining the CDR3 with reference TRBV11-2 and TRBJ1-3 gives the whole variable domain EAGVAQSPRYKIIEKRQSVAFWCNPISGHATLYWYQQILGQGPKLLIQFQNNGVVDDSQLPKDRFSAERLKGVDSTLKIQPAKLEDSAVYLCASSFREGEGNTIYFGEGSWLTVV.

The V call is TRBV4-1, the J call TRBJ2-7; tentative D call: TRBD1 (5 bases). Trimming stripped 0 bases from V and 3 bases from J, with 15 bases between. The germline gives CDR1 MGHRA, CDR2 YSYEKL. The CDR3 length is 16 residues. The chain's CDR3 is CASSQDIGHGVYEQYF. DNA for the CDR3: TGCGCCAGCAGCCAAGATATTGGACATGGCGTCTACGAGCAGTACTTC.

This chain connects TRBV5-4 to TRBJ2-7; D tentatively fits TRBD1 or TRBD2 (6 bases each). Per germline, CDR1 SGHNT and CDR2 YYREEE (reference sequence). This CDR3 contains 12 residues. V dropped 4 bases and J dropped 6 bases, with 11 bases sitting between them. The CDR3, as DNA: TGTGCCAGCAGCATAGGGGGAGGCGAGCAGTACTTC. Protein: CASSIGGGEQYF. Variable domain in full (rest from reference TRBV5-4 and TRBJ2-7): ETGVTQSPTHLIKTRGQQVTLRCSSQSGHNTVSWYQQALGQGPQFIFQYYREEENGRGNFPPRFSGLQFPNYSSELNVNALELDDSALYLCASSIGGGEQYFGPGTRLTVT.

The rearrangement uses TRBV2 and TRBJ1-3, with D tentatively TRBD1 (5 bases). Germline V gene sequence: CDR1 SNHLY, CDR2 FYNNEI. V was pared by 6 bases and J by 0 bases, with 18 bases between. The CDR3 consists of 17 residues. The CDR3 sequence is CASSHDSIQSSGNTIYF. The CDR3 nucleotides are TGTGCCAGCAGCCACGACAGTATACAAAGCTCTGGAAACACCATATATTTT. Based on the CDR3 plus reference TRBV2 and TRBJ1-3, the full variable domain is EPEVTQTPSHQVTQMGQEVILRCVPISNHLYFYWYRQILGQKVEFLVSFYNNEISEKSEIFDDQFSVERPDGSNFTLKIRSTKLEDSAMYFCASSHDSIQSSGNTIYFGEGSWLTVV.

The chain has TRBV15 and TRBJ1-4; TRBD1 agrees at 7 bases. The J segment lost 7 bases and the V segment lost 3 bases, leaving 8 bases of the junction unmatched. CDR1 and CDR2 (germline): LNHNV, YYDKDF (reference sequence). This CDR3 contains 15 residues. The CDR3 protein is CATSRSRGVSEKLFF. The CDR3 nucleotides are TGTGCCACCAGCAGGTCCAGGGGGGTTAGTGAAAAACTGTTTTTT.

The CDR3 DNA reads as TGTGCCTGGACCTCGGGTCCCAACACTGAAGCTTTCTTT. As protein: CAWTSGPNTEAFF. The V gene is TRBV30, the J gene TRBJ1-1, with no clear D. V shed 4 bases and J shed 2 bases, with 11 bases lying between them. Germline-derived CDR1 and CDR2 are GTSNPN and SVGIG (reference sequence). The CDR3 is 13 residues long.

V gene TRBV7-6 combines with J gene TRBJ2-7; no definite D call. The CDR3 is 14 amino acids. Germline V CDR1 and CDR2: SGHVS, FNYEAQ. V lost 3 bases to trimming and J lost 0 bases, with 9 bases between them. In nucleotides, the CDR3 is TGTGCCAGCAGCTTCGGAAGGGCCTCCTACGAGCAGTACTTC. Translation: CASSFGRASYEQYF.

This clone showed up just once. This rearrangement joins TRBV10-3 to TRBJ1-4; D gene uncertain. CDR1 is ENHRY, CDR2 SYGVKD, per germline. V was cut by 0 bases and J by 8 bases, with 13 bases left in between. The CDR3 runs 15 residues. CDR3 nucleotides: TGTGCCATCAGTGAGTCGATGGAGGTGGTCGAAAAACTGTTTTTT. This encodes CAISESMEVVEKLFF.

The chain joins TRBV4-1 to TRBJ2-2; 11 bases align to TRBD2. Germline assignment: CDR1 MGHRA and CDR2 YSYEKL. This CDR3 has 18 residues. Trimming at V came to 4 bases and at J to 5 bases, leaving 12 bases not matched to a gene. CDR3 region: CASSLLLAGEGRTGELFF. CDR3 bases: TGCGCCAGCAGCCTATTACTAGCGGGAGAAGGACGTACCGGGGAGCTGTTTTTT.

The chain links TRBV28 to TRBJ1-3, with D perhaps matching TRBD1 (6 bases). V lost 8 bases and J 0 bases, leaving 11 bases between the germline ends. In germline, CDR1 is MDHEN, CDR2 SYDVKM. The CDR3 has 14 residues. CDR3 protein: CASEQGYSGNTIYF. The CDR3 DNA reads TGTGCCAGCGAACAGGGCTACTCTGGAAACACCATATATTTT. The full variable domain, with the rest looked up from reference TRBV28 and TRBJ1-3, is DVKVTQSSRYLVKRTGEKVFLECVQDMDHENMFWYRQDPGLGLRLIYFSYDVKMKEKGDIPEGYSVSREKKERFSLILESASTNQTSMYLCASEQGYSGNTIYFGEGSWLTVV.

This chain joins TRBV7-2 and TRBJ1-1, with D uncertain. The CDR3 has 11 amino acids. V was cut by 0 bases and J by 7 bases, with 3 bases left in between. The V gene's germline CDR1 is SGHTA and CDR2 FQGNSA. For the CDR3, the DNA is TGTGCCAGCAGCTTAGCACATGAAGCTTTCTTT. It encodes CASSLAHEAFF.

The chain uses TRBV15 and TRBJ2-7; a weak D match, TRBD1 (8 bases). The V gene's germline CDR1 is LNHNV and CDR2 YYDKDF (reference sequence). V lost 5 bases, J lost 4 bases, and 15 bases lay in between. The CDR3 extends over 14 amino acids. The CDR3 sequence is CATSVQGGSYEQYF. The CDR3 DNA sequence: TGTGCCACCAGCGTACAGGGGGGGTCTTACGAGCAGTACTTC.

Details on this clone: The same CDR3 also results from other DNA sequences found in this sample. The V call is TRBV6-6, the J call TRBJ2-7; the D is unclear. Germline V gene lookup returns CDR1 MNHNY and CDR2 SVGAGI (reference sequence). The CDR3 totals 13 residues. Trimming stripped 2 bases from V and 1 base from J, with 6 bases between. Here the CDR3 reads CASSYGGSYEQYF. DNA of the CDR3: TGTGCCAGCAGTTACGGCGGTTCCTACGAGCAGTACTTC.